The rows below give T cell receptor beta chains drawn from one sample of a study. Each CDR3 protein gets one entry after TCRdb re-called the multiplex PCR reads with MiXCR. This sample has about 2,000 distinct CDR3 sequences; over 1% occur once, and the top ten carry nearly 20%. The sample taken for sequencing was naive CD4+ T cells sorted from blood. These receptors were obtained from a female donor with breast cancer. The CDR3 runs from the conserved cysteine through the conserved F or W. Fields, in order: clone size, V gene, D gene, J gene, CDR3 DNA, CDR3 protein. The D gene is left open where the match is weak. A clone size is listed for some rows: how often the clone was seen (once, few, many), or a class if it is expanded.

>many|TRBV12-3/TRBV12-4|.|TRBJ1-2
TGTGCCAGCAGTTCTCGGACAGTGAACTATGGCTACACCTTC
CASSSRTVNYGYTF
>few|TRBV12-3/TRBV12-4|.|TRBJ1-2
TGTGCCAGCAGTCGACTAGGTGTCAGCTATGGCTACACCTTC
CASSRLGVSYGYTF
>medium-sized|TRBV12-3/TRBV12-4|.|TRBJ1-2
TGTGCCAGCAGCCTAGCTTCGGGACGGGCTTATGGCTACACCTTC
CASSLASGRAYGYTF
>medium-sized|TRBV12-3/TRBV12-4|.|TRBJ1-2
TGTGCCAGCAGTTTATTTGTACGGACAGAAGATGGCTACACCTTC
CASSLFVRTEDGYTF
>few|TRBV12-3/TRBV12-4|.|TRBJ1-2
TGTGCCACCCGCGTCCTGGCTAACTATGGCTACACCTTC
CATRVLANYGYTF
>medium-sized|TRBV12-3/TRBV12-4|.|TRBJ1-2
TGTGCCAGCAGTTTGAGCGCTAGCTATGGCTACACCTTC
CASSLSASYGYTF
>many|TRBV12-3/TRBV12-4|.|TRBJ1-2
TGTGCCAGCAGTTTAAGGGAGAGGATCTATGGCTACACCTTC
CASSLRERIYGYTF
>medium-sized|TRBV12-3/TRBV12-4|.|TRBJ1-2
TGTGCCAGCAGTTTAGACAGGGATGGCTACACCTTC
CASSLDRDGYTF
>medium-sized|TRBV12-3/TRBV12-4|.|TRBJ1-2
TGTGCCAGCAGTTCCTGGGCAGGGAACTATGGCTACACCTTC
CASSSWAGNYGYTF
>medium-sized|TRBV12-3/TRBV12-4|.|TRBJ1-2
TGTGCCAGCAGGCCCACGAGTGGCGGCCTCTATGGCTACACCTTC
CASRPTSGGLYGYTF
>medium-sized|TRBV12-3/TRBV12-4|.|TRBJ1-2
TGTGCCAGCAGTTTAGGACAGGTGACCTATGGCTACACCTTC
CASSLGQVTYGYTF
>medium-sized|TRBV12-3/TRBV12-4|.|TRBJ1-2
TGTGCCAGCAGCCCGGACAGCAACTATGGCTACACCTTC
CASSPDSNYGYTF
>many|TRBV12-3/TRBV12-4|.|TRBJ1-2
TGTGCCAGCAGGACGGACAGCAACCGGTATGGCTACACCTTC
CASRTDSNRYGYTF
>medium-sized|TRBV12-3/TRBV12-4|.|TRBJ1-2
TGTGCCAGCAGTTTCCGGCGGCAGGGCTATGGCTACACCTTC
CASSFRRQGYGYTF
>.|TRBV12-3/TRBV12-4|.|TRBJ1-2
TGTGCCAGCAGCCCGACAGGCTCTAGCTATGGCTACACCTTC
CASSPTGSSYGYTF
>large|TRBV12-3/TRBV12-4|.|TRBJ1-2
TGTGCCAGCAGACAACGTGGAGATCTAAGTACCAACTATGGCTACACCTTC
CASRQRGDLSTNYGYTF
>medium-sized|TRBV12-3/TRBV12-4|.|TRBJ1-2
TGTGCCAGCAGTCCCAGCTATAACTATGGCTACACCTTC
CASSPSYNYGYTF